These 3 T cell receptor beta chains were all obtained from the same sample, sequenced in a study of T cell changes during pregnancy in multiple sclerosis. Profiling relied on immunoSEQ multiplex PCR, and the TCRdb table lists in-frame clones only, not all of them. This table holds fewer than 130,000 clones, about 89% found once. Sequenced here: peripheral blood, sampled after pregnancy. These receptors came from a female donor with multiple sclerosis, enrolled in a pregnancy study.

V is TRBV10-1 and J is TRBJ1-1, with D possibly being TRBD1 (6 bases). V was pared by 4 bases and J by 3 bases, with 6 bases between. The CDR3 totals 12 residues. The germline CDR1 and CDR2 sequences are WNHNN and SYGVQD (reference sequence). In DNA, the CDR3 is TGCGCCAGCAGTGGGACAGACACTGAAGCTTTCTTT. This codes for CASSGTDTEAFF.

The chain recombines TRBV30 with TRBJ1-5, with D perhaps matching TRBD1 (6 bases). This CDR3 spans 13 amino acids. Germline V gene data show CDR1 as GTSNPN and CDR2 as SVGIG (reference sequence). Trimming pared 6 bases from V and 1 base from J, leaving 10 bases between. The CDR3 nucleotides are TGTGCCTGCACACAGGGAAGCAATCAGCCCCAGCATTTT. Encoded protein: CACTQGSNQPQHF.

The chain uses TRBV27 and TRBJ2-7, with a possible D match to TRBD2 (6 bases). This CDR3 has 15 residues. Between the trimmed V and J ends, which lost 2 bases and 2 bases, there was a span of 13 bases. Germline V CDR1 and CDR2: MNHEY, SMNVEV (reference sequence). The CDR3 DNA reads as TGTGCCAGCAGTTTAATCGGGACTTATGCCTACGAGCAGTACTTC. Its translation is CASSLIGTYAYEQYF.